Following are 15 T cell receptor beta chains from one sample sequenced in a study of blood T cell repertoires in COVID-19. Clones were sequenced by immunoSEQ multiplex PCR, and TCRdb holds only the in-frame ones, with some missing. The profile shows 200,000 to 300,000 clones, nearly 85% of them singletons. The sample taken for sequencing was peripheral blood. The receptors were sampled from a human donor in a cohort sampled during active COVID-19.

CDR3 sequence: CASSIRGMNTEAFF. In DNA form, the CDR3 reads TGTGCCAGTAGTATTAGAGGGATGAACACTGAAGCTTTCTTT. J is TRBJ1-1 and V is TRBV19; D is undetermined. This CDR3 spans 14 amino acids. Germline V gene sequence: CDR1 LNHDA, CDR2 SQIVND (reference sequence). V gave up 3 bases and J gave up 0 bases, with 8 bases separating them. The variable domain in full, completed from reference TRBV19 and TRBJ1-1, reads DGGITQSPKYLFRKEGQNVTLSCEQNLNHDAMYWYRQDPGQGLRLIYYSQIVNDFQKGDIAEGYSVSREKKESFPLTVTSAQKNPTAFYLCASSIRGMNTEAFFGQGTRLTVV.

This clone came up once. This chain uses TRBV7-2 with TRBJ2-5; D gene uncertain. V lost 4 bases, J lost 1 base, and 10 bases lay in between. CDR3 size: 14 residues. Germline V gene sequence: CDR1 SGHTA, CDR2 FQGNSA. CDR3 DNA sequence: TGTGCCAGCAGCTCCACCCGGTCCCAAGAGACCCAGTACTTC. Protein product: CASSSTRSQETQYF. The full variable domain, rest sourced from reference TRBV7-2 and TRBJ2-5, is GAGVSQSPSNKVTEKGKDVELRCDPISGHTALYWYRQSLGQGLEFLIYFQGNSAPDKSGLPSDRFSAERTGGSVSTLTIQRTQQEDSAVYLCASSSTRSQETQYFGPGTRLLVL.

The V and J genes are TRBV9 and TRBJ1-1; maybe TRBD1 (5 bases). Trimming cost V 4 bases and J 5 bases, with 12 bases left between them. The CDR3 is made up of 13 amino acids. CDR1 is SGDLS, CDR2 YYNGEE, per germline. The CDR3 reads CASSPSGETEAFF. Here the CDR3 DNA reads TGTGCCAGCAGCCCGTCGGGGGAAACTGAAGCTTTCTTT.

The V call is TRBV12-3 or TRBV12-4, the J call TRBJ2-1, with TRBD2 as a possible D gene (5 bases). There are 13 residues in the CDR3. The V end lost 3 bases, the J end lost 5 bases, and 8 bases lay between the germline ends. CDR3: CASSLWRDNEQFF. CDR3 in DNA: TGTGCCAGCAGTTTGTGGCGGGACAATGAGCAGTTCTTC.

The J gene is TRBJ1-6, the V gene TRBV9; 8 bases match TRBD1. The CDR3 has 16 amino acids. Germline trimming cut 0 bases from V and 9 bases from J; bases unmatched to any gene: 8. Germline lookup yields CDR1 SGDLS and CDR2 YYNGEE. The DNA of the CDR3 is TGTGCCAGCAGCGTAGGTTCCGGGACAGGTATTTCACCCCTCCACTTT. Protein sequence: CASSVGSGTGISPLHF.

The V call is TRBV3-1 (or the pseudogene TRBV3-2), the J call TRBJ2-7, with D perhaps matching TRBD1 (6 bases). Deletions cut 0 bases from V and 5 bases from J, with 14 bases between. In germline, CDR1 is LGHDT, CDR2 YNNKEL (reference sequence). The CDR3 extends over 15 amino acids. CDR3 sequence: CASSQDRPGAHEQYF. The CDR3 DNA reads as TGTGCCAGCAGCCAAGATCGTCCAGGGGCCCACGAGCAGTACTTC.

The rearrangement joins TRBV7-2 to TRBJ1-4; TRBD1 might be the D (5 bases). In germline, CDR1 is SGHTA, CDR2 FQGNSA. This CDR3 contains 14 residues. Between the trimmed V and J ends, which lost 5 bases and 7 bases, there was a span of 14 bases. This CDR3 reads CASSQRQGGEKLFF. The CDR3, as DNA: TGTGCCAGCAGCCAAAGGCAGGGCGGTGAAAAACTGTTTTTT.

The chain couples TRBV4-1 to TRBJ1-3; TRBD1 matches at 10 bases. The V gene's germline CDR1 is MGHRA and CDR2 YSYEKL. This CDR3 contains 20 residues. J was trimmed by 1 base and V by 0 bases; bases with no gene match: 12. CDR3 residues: CASSQDRTGGLMRSGNTIYF. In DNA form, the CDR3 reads TGCGCCAGCAGCCAAGACCGGACAGGGGGTCTTATGAGATCTGGAAACACCATATATTTT.

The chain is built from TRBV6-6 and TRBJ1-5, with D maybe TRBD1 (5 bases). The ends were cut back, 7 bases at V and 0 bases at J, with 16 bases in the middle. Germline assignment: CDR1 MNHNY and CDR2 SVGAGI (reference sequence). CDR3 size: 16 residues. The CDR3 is CASTQFGAYSNQPQHF. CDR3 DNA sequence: TGTGCCAGCACCCAGTTTGGGGCTTATAGCAATCAGCCCCAGCATTTT.

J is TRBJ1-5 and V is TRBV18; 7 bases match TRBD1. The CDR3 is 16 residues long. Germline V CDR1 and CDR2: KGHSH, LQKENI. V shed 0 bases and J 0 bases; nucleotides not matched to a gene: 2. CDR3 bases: TGTGCCAGCTCACCACCGACAGGGCTTAGCAATCAGCCCCAGCATTTT. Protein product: CASSPPTGLSNQPQHF.

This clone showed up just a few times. CDR3 in amino acids: CSASAGGGFSGNTIYF. In DNA, the CDR3 is TGCAGCGCCTCGGCAGGGGGAGGATTCTCTGGAAACACCATATATTTT. The chain couples TRBV29-1 to TRBJ1-3, with TRBD1 matching over 7 bases. CDR3 length equals 16 residues. With V trimmed by 7 bases and J by 0 bases, 12 bases remained unmatched. Germline CDR1 and CDR2: SQVTM and ANQGSEA.

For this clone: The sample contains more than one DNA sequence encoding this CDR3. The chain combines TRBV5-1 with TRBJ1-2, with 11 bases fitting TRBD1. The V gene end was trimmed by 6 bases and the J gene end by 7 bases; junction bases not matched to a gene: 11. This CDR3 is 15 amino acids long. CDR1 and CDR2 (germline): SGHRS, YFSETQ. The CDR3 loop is CASTPGQGAFGGYTF. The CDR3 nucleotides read TGCGCCAGCACCCCAGGACAGGGGGCCTTTGGTGGCTACACCTTC.

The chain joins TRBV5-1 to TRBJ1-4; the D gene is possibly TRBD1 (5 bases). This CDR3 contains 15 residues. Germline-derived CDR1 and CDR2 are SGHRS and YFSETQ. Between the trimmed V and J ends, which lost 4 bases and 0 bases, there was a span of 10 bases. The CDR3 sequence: CASSRDSATNEKLFF. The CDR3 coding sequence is TGCGCCAGCAGCAGAGACAGTGCAACTAATGAAAAACTGTTTTTT.

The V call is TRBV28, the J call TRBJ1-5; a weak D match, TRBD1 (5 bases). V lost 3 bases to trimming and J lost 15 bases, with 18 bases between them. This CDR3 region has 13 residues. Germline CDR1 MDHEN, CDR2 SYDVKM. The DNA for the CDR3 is TGTGCCAGCAGTTTCGTCCCCGACAGCGCATCGCATTTT. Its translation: CASSFVPDSASHF.

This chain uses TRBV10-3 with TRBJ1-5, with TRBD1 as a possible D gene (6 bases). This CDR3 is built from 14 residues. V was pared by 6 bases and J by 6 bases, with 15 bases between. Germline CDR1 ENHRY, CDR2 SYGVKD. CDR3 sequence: CAIRADRGGQPQHF. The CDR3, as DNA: TGTGCCATCAGAGCTGACAGAGGGGGTCAGCCCCAGCATTTT.